This TCR beta chain was recovered during a study of regulatory T cells in long-lasting Graves disease. This clonotype was seen many times. For TCR beta, libraries came from iRepertoire HTBI primers and Arm-PCR of CDR3 regions. TCRdb used MiXCR to reprocess the multiplex PCR reads, holding one entry per CDR3 protein. The sample lists roughly 420,000 distinct CDR3 sequences, 11% to 15% seen once, with approximately 15% in the top ten. Time point meaning: newly diagnosed GD, antithyroid drugs for less than 3 months. Researchers made the TCR library from RNA that was extracted from PBMCs. The CDR3 runs 17 residues. The V gene end was trimmed by 6 bases and the J gene end by 4 bases; junction bases not matched to a gene: 9. Germline CDR1 and CDR2: MNHNS and SASEGT. The sample was also linked to a second study, of T cells in Graves' hyperthyroidism and ophthalmopathy.

The J gene is TRBJ2-2, the V gene TRBV6-1, with TRBD2 identical over 12 bases. The specimen was peripheral blood mononuclear cells (PBMCs), collected at new diagnosis, from a patient treated with antithyroid drugs. The clonotype comes from a woman aged 50 to 65 with Graves disease. Written as DNA, the CDR3 is TGTGCCAGCAGACGGCTAGCGGGAGGGCCCAGCACCGGGGAGCTGTTTTTT. Its protein is CASRRLAGGPSTGELFF.